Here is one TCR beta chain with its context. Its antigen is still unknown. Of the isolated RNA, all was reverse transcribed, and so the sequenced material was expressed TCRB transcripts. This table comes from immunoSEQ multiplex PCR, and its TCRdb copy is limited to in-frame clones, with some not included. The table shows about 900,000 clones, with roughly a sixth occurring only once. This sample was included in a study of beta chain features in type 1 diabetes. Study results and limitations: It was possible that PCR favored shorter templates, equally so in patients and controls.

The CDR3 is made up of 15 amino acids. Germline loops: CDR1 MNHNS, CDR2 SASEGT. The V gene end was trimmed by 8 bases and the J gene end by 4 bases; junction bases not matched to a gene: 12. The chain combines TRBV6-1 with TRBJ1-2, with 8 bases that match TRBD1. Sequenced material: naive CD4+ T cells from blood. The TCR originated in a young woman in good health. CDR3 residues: CASGRQGLGPYGYTF. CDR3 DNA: TGTGCCAGCGGGAGACAGGGGCTGGGTCCCTATGGCTACACCTTC.